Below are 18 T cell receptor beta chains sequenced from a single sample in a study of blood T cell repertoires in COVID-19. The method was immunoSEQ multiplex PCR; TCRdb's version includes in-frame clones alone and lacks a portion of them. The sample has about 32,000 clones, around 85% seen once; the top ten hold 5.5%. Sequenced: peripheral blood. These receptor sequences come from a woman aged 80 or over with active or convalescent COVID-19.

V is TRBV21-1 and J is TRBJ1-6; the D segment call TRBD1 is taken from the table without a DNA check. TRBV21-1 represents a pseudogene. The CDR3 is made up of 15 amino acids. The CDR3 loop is CASSKAADYNSPLHF. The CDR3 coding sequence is TGTGCCAGCAGCAAAGCGGCAGACTATAATTCACCCCTCCACTTT.

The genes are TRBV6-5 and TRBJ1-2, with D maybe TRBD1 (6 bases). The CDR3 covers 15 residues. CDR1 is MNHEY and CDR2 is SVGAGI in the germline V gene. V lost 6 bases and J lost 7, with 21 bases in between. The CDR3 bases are TGTGCCAGCAGCCTGGGCAGGGGAAGTCTCTCTGGCTACACCTTC. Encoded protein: CASSLGRGSLSGYTF.

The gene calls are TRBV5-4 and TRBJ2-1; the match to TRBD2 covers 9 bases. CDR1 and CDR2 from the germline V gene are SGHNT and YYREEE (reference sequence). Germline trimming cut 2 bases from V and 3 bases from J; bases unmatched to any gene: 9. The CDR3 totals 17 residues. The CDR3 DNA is TGTGCCAGCAGCTTATCCCAGAGCGGGAGGCTCTACAATGAGCAGTTCTTC. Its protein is CASSLSQSGRLYNEQFF.

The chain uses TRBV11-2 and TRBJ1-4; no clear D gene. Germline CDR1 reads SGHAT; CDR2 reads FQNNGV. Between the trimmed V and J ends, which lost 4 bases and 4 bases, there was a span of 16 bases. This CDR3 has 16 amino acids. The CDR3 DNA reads TGTGCCAGCAGCTGGAAAGCGAGCCCCCTTAATGAAAAACTGTTTTTT. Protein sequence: CASSWKASPLNEKLFF.

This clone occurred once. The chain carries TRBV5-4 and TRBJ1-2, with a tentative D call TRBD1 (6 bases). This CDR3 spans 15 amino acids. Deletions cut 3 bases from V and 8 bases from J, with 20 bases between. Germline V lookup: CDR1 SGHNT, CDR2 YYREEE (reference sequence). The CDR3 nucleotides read TGTGCCAGCAGCTCTGTTGTTGCGGGGGCACACGGCTACACCTTC. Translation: CASSSVVAGAHGYTF.

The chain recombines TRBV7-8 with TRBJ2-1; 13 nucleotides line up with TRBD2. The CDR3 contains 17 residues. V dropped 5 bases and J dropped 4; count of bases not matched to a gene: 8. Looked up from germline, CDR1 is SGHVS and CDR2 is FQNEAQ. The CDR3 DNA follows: TGTGCCAGCAGCCCTTGGACTAGCGGGGGAACTTACAATGAGCAGTTCTTC. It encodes CASSPWTSGGTYNEQFF. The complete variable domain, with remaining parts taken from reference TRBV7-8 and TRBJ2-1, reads GAGVSQSPRYKVAKRGQDVALRCDPISGHVSLFWYQQALGQGPEFLTYFQNEAQLDKSGLPSDRFFAERPEGSVSTLKIQRTQQEDSAVYLCASSPWTSGGTYNEQFFGPGTRLTVL.

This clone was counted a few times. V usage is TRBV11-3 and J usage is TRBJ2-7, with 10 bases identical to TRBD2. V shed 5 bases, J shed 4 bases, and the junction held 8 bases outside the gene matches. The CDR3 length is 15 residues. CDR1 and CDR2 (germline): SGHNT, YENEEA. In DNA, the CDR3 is TGTGCCAGCAGCAAGCCTAGCGGGAGAAGGTACGAGCAGTACTTC. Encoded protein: CASSKPSGRRYEQYF.

The CDR3: CASSLLSRGTGWNEQFF. The CDR3 DNA sequence: TGTGCCAGCAGCTTGCTTAGTAGGGGGACAGGCTGGAATGAGCAGTTCTTC. The rearrangement uses TRBV7-3 and TRBJ2-1, with TRBD1 matching 8 bases. The CDR3 extends over 17 amino acids. Trimming cost V 3 bases and J 7 bases; bases outside gene matches: 14. Germline assignment: CDR1 SGHTA and CDR2 FQGTGA.

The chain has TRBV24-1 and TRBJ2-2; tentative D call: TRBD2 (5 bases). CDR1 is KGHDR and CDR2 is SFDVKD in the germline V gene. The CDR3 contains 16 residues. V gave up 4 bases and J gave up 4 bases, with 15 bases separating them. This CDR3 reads CATSDPTYRGTGELFF. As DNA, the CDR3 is TGTGCCACCAGTGACCCGACCTACCGGGGCACCGGGGAGCTGTTTTTT.

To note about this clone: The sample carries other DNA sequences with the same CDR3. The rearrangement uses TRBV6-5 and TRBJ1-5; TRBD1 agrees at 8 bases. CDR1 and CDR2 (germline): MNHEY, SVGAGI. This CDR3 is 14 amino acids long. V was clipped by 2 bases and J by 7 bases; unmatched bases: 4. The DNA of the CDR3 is TGTGCCAGCAGTTACGACAGGGGAGGCCAGCCCCAGCATTTT. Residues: CASSYDRGGQPQHF.

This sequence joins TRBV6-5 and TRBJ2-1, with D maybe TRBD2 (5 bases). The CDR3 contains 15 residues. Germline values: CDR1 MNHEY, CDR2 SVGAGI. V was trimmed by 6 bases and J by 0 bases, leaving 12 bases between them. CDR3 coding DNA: TGTGCCAGCAGGAGGGCGGTGAGCTCCTACAATGAGCAGTTCTTC. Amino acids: CASRRAVSSYNEQFF.

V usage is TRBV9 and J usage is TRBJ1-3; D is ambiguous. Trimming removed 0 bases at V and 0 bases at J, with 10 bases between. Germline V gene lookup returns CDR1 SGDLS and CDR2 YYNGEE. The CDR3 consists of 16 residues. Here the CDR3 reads CASSVEQAFSGNTIYF. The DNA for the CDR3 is TGTGCCAGCAGCGTAGAGCAGGCTTTCTCTGGAAACACCATATATTTT. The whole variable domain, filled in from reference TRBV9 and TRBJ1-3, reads DSGVTQTPKHLITATGQRVTLRCSPRSGDLSVYWYQQSLDQGLQFLIQYYNGEERAKGNILERFSAQQFPDLHSELNLSSLELGDSALYFCASSVEQAFSGNTIYFGEGSWLTVV.

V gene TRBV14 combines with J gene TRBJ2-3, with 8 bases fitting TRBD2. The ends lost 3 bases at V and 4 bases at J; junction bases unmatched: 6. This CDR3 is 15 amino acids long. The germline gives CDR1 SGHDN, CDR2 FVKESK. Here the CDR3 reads CASSQGPAGADTQYF. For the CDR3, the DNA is TGTGCCAGCAGCCAGGGGCCAGCGGGGGCAGATACGCAGTATTTT.

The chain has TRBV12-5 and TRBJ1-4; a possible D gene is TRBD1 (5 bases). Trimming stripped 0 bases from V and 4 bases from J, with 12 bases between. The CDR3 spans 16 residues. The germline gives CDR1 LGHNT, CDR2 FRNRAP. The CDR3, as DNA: TGTGCTAGTGGTTTGGTACAGGACCTTCATAATGAAAAACTGTTTTTT. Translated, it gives CASGLVQDLHNEKLFF.

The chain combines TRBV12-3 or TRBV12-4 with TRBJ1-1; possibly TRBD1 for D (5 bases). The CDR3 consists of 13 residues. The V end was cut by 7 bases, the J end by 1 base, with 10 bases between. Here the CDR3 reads CASNPRENTEAFF. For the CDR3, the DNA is TGTGCCAGCAACCCCAGGGAGAACACTGAAGCTTTCTTT.

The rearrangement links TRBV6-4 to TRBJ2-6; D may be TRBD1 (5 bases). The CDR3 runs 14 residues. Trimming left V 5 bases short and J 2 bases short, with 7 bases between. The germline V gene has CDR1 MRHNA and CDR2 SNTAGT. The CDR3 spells CASSLGPGANVLTF. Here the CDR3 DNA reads TGTGCCAGCAGTTTGGGGCCTGGGGCCAACGTCCTGACTTTC.

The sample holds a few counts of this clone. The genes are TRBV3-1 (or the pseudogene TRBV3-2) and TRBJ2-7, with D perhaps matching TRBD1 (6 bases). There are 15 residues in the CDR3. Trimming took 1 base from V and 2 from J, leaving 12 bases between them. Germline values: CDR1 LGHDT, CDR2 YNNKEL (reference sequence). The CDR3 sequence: CASSQVRGAPYEQYF. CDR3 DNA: TGTGCCAGCAGCCAAGTCAGGGGCGCTCCCTACGAGCAGTACTTC.

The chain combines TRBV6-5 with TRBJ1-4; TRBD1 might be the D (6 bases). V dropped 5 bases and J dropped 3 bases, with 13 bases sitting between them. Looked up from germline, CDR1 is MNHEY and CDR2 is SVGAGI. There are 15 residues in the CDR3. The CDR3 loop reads CASSKQTGPNEKLFF. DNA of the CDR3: TGTGCCAGCAGTAAACAGACAGGCCCTAATGAAAAACTGTTTTTT.